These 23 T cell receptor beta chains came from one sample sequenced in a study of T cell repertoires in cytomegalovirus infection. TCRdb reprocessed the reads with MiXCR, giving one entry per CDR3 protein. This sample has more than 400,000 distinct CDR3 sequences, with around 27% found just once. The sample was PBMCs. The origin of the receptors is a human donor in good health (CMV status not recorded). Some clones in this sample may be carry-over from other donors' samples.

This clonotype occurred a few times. The CDR3 protein is CASSPRTSNTYEQYF. The CDR3 region has the DNA TGCGCCAGCAGCCCGAGGACATCGAATACCTACGAGCAGTACTTC. The gene calls are TRBV5-1 and TRBJ2-7, with D tentatively TRBD1 (5 bases). Germline V CDR1 and CDR2: SGHRS, YFSETQ. V lost 4 bases and J 2 bases, leaving 16 bases between the germline ends. This CDR3 spans 15 amino acids.

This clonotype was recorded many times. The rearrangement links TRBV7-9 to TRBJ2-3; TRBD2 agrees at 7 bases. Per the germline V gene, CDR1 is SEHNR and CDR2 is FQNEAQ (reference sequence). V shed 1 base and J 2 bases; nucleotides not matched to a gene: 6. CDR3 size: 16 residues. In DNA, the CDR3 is TGTGCCAGCAGCTTAGTGCCTAGCGGATACACAGATACGCAGTATTTT. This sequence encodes CASSLVPSGYTDTQYF.

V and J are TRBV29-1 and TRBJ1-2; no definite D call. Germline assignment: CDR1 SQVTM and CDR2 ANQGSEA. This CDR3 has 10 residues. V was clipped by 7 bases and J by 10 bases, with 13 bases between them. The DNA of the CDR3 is TGCAGCGCAGAAGGGCCCACCTACACCTTC. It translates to CSAEGPTYTF.

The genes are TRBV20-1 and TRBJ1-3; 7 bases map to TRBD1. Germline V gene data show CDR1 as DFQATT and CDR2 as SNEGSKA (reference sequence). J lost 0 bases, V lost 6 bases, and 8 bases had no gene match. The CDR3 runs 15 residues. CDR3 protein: CSARDSASSGNTIYF. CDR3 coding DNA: TGCAGTGCCAGGGACAGCGCCAGCTCTGGAAACACCATATATTTT.

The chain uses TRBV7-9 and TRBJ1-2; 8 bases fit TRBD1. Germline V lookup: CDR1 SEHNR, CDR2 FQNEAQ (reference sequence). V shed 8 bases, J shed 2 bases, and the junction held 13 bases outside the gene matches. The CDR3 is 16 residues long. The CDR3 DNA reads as TGTGCCAGCGGTGGGGCGAAGACAGGGGCGAACTATGGCTACACCTTC. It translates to CASGGAKTGANYGYTF.

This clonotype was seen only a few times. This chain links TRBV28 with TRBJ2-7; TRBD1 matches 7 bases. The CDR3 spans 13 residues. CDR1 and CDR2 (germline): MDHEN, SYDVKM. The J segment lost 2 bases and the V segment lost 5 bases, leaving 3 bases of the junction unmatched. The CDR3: CASSRDSTYEQYF. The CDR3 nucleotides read TGTGCCAGCAGTAGGGACAGCACCTACGAGCAGTACTTC. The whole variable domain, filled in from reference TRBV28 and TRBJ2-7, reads DVKVTQSSRYLVKRTGEKVFLECVQDMDHENMFWYRQDPGLGLRLIYFSYDVKMKEKGDIPEGYSVSREKKERFSLILESASTNQTSMYLCASSRDSTYEQYFGPGTRLTVT.

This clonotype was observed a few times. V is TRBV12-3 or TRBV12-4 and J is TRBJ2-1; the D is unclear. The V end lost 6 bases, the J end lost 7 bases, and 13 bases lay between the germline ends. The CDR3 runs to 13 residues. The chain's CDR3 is CASRPTEDNEQFF. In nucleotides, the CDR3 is TGTGCCAGCAGGCCCACAGAAGATAATGAGCAGTTCTTC.

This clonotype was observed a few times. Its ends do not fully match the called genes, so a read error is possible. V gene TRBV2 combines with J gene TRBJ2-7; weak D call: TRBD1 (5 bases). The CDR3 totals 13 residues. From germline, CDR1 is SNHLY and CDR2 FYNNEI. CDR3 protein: CASSNKLAYGRAW. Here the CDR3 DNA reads TGTGCCAGCAGCAACAAGCTGGCATATGGCAGGGCCTGG.

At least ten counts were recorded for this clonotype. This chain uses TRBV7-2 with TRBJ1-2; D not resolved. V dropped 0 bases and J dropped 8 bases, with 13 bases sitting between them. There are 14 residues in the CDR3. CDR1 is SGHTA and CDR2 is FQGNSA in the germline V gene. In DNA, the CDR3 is TGTGCCAGCAGCTTAGCGTCGGAGGGAGGAGGCTACACCTTC. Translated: CASSLASEGGGYTF.

CDR3 loop: CASTFTEEETQYF. The DNA for the CDR3 is TGTGCCAGCACCTTCACCGAGGAGGAGACCCAGTACTTC. The V call is TRBV18, the J call TRBJ2-5; D remains unclear. This CDR3 contains 13 residues. CDR1 and CDR2 from the germline V gene are KGHSH and LQKENI. V lost 8 bases and J lost 5, with 15 bases in between.

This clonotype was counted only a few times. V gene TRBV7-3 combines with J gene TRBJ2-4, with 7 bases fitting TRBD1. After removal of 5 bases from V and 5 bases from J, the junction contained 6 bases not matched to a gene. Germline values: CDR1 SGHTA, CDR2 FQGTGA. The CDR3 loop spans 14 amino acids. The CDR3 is CASSPRDSQNIQYF. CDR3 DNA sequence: TGTGCCAGCAGCCCCCGGGACAGCCAAAACATTCAGTACTTC.

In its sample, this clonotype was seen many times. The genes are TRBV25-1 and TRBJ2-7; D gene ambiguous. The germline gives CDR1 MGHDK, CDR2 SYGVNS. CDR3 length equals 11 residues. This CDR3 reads CASSDGYVQYV. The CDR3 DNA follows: TGTGCCAGCAGTGACGGTTACGTGCAGTACGTC.

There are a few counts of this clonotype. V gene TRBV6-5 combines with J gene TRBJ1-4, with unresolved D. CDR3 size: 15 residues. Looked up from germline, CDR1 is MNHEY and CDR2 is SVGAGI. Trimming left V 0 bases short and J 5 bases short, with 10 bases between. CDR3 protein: CASSYSFVFNEKLFF. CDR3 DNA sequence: TGTGCCAGCAGTTACTCGTTCGTGTTCAATGAAAAACTGTTTTTT.

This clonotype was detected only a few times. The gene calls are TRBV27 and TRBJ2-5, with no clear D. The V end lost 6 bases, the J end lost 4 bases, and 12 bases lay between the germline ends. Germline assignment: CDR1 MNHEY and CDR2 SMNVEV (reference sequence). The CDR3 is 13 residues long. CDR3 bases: TGTGCCAGCAGCCCTATACCCGGAGAGACCCAGTACTTC. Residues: CASSPIPGETQYF.

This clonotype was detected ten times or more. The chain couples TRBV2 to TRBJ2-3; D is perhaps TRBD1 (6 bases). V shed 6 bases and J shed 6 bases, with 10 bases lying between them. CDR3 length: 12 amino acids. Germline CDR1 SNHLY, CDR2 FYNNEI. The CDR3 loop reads CASSSQGDTQYF. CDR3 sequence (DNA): TGTGCCAGCAGCTCTCAGGGGGATACGCAGTATTTT.

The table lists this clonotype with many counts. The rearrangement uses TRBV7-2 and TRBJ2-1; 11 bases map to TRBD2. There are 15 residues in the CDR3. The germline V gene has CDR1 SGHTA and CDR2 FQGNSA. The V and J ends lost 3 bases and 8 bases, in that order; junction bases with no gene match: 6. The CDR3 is CASSLGLAVSDEQFF. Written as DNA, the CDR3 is TGTGCCAGCAGCTTGGGACTAGCGGTCTCTGATGAGCAGTTCTTC. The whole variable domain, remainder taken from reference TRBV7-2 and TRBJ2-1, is GAGVSQSPSNKVTEKGKDVELRCDPISGHTALYWYRQSLGQGLEFLIYFQGNSAPDKSGLPSDRFSAERTGGSVSTLTIQRTQQEDSAVYLCASSLGLAVSDEQFFGPGTRLTVL.

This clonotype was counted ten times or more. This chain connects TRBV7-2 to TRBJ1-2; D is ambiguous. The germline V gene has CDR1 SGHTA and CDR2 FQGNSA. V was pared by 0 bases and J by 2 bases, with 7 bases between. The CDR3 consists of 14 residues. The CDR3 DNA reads TGTGCCAGCAGCTTAGCGCTAGGGAACTATGGCTACACCTTC. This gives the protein CASSLALGNYGYTF.

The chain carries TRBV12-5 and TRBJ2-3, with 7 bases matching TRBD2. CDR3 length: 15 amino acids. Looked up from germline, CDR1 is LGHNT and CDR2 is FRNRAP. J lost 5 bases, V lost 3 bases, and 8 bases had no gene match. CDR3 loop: CASGFSAGVGDTQYF. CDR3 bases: TGTGCTAGTGGTTTCTCCGCGGGAGTAGGAGATACGCAGTATTTT. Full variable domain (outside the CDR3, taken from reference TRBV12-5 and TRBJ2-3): DARVTQTPRHKVTEMGQEVTMRCQPILGHNTVFWYRQTMMQGLELLAYFRNRAPLDDSGMPKDRFSAEMPDATLATLKIQPSEPRDSAVYFCASGFSAGVGDTQYFGPGTRLTVL.

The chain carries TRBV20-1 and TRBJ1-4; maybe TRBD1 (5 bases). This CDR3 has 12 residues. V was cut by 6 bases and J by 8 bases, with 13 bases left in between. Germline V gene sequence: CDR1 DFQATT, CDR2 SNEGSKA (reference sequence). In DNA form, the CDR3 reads TGCAGTGCAGCAAGGGGAGAAGAAAAACTGTTTTTT. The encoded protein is CSAARGEEKLFF.

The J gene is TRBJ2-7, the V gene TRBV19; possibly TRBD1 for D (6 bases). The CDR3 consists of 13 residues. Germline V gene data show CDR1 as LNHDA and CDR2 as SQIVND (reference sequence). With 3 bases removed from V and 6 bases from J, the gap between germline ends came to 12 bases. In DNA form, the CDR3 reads TGTGCCAGTAGTATCGGAGAAGGGGGCGAGCAGTACGTC. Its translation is CASSIGEGGEQYV.

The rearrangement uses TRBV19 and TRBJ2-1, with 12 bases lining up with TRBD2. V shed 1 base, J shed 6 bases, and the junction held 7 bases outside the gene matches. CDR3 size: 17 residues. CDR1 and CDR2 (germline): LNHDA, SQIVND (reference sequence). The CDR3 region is CASSIVLPTSGSNEQFF. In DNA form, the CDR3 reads TGTGCCAGTAGTATAGTCCTGCCGACTAGCGGGAGCAATGAGCAGTTCTTC. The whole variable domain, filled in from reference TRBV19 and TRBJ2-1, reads DGGITQSPKYLFRKEGQNVTLSCEQNLNHDAMYWYRQDPGQGLRLIYYSQIVNDFQKGDIAEGYSVSREKKESFPLTVTSAQKNPTAFYLCASSIVLPTSGSNEQFFGPGTRLTVL.

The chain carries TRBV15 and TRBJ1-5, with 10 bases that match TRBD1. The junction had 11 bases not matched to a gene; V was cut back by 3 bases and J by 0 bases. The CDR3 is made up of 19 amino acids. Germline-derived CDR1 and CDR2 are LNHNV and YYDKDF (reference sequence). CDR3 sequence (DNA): TGTGCCACCAGCAGGGGAGGGGGACAGGGGCTTTATAGCAATCAGCCCCAGCATTTT. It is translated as CATSRGGGQGLYSNQPQHF.

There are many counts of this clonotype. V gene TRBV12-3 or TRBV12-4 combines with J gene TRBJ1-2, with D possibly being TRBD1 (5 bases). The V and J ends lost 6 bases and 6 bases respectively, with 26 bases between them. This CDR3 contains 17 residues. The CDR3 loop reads CASSDNLGGGSRDGYTF. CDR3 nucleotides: TGTGCCAGCAGCGATAACCTCGGGGGGGGGTCTCGAGATGGCTACACCTTC.